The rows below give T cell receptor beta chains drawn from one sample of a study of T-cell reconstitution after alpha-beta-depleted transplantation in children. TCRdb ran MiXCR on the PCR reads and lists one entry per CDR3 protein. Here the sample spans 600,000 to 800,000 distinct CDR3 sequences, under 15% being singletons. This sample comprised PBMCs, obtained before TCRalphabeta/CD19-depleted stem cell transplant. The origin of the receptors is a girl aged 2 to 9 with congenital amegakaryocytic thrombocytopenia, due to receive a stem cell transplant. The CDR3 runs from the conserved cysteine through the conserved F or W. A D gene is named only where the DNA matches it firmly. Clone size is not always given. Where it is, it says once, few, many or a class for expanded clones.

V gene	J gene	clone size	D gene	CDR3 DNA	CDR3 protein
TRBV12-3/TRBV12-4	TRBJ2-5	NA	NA	TGTGCCAGCAGTTCAATTGAGACGACGGAGACCCAGTACTTC	CASSSIETTETQYF
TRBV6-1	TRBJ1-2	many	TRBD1	TGTGCCAGCAGAACCGGGACAGGGGGCCTTACTGACTATGGCTACACCTTC	CASRTGTGGLTDYGYTF
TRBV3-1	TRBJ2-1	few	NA	TGTGCCAGCAGCCAAGCGGGAGTAGGAAATGAGCAGTTCTTC	CASSQAGVGNEQFF
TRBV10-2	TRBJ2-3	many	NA	TGCGCCAGCGGGGCGGTCGGCACAGATACGCAGTATTTT	CASGAVGTDTQYF
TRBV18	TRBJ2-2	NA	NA	TGTGCCAGCTCACCGCAGGGTCTCGGGGAGCTGTTTTTT	CASSPQGLGELFF
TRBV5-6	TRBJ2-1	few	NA	TGTGCCAGCAGCTTCAGGGACCTTCAAGGTCCGGAGCAGTTCTTC	CASSFRDLQGPEQFF
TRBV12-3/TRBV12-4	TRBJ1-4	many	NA	TGTGCCATCGGTGCTGGGTCGGAACTGTTTTTT	CAIGAGSELFF
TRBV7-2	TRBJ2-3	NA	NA	TGTGCCAGCAGCTTAAAGGCTAGTCAAGATACGCAGTATTTT	CASSLKASQDTQYF
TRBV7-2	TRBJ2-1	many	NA	TGTGCCAGCAACGGATATAGCGGCTCTTCCTACAATGAGCAGTTCTTC	CASNGYSGSSYNEQFF
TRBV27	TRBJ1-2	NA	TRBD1	TGTGCCAGCAGCCCCATCCCTCTAACAGGGGCCTATGGCTACACCTTC	CASSPIPLTGAYGYTF
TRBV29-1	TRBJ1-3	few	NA	TGCAGCGTCCGGCGGACCTCTGGAAACACCATATATTTT	CSVRRTSGNTIYF
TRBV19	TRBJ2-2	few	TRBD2	TGTGCCAGTGCCAATCCGGGGGGGAAGGAGAACACCGGGGAGCTGTTTTTT	CASANPGGKENTGELFF
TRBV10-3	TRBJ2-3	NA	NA	TGTGCCATCAGTGTTACCAGGGTGGAAGATACGGAGTATTTT	CAISVTRVEDTEYF
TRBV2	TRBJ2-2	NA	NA	TGTGCCAGCAGTGAAGTAAGGGACACCGGGGAGCTGTTTTTT	CASSEVRDTGELFF
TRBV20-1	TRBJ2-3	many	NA	TGCAGTGCTAGAACCGTACAGGATACGCAGTATTTT	CSARTVQDTQYF
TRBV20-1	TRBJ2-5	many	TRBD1	TGCAGTGCTAGATCCGGACAGGGTCGAGAGACCCAGTACTTC	CSARSGQGRETQYF
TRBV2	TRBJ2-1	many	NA	TGTGCCAGCAGTGATGGGGGGCCGTTAGTCTATGAGCAGTTCTTC	CASSDGGPLVYEQFF
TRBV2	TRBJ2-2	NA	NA	TGTGCCAGCACGAGCACAGGGGAGGACACCGGGGAGCTGTTTTTT	CASTSTGEDTGELFF
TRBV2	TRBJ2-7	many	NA	TGTGCCAGCAGTGAGTTGAGACAGGCCTACGAGCAGTACTTC	CASSELRQAYEQYF
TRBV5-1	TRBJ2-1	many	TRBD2	TGCGCCAGCAGAGCGGGAGATTTTTCCTACAATGAGCAGTTCTTC	CASRAGDFSYNEQFF
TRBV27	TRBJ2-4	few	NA	TGTGCCAGCAGGGGAATCGAAACATTTCAGTACTTC	CASRGIETFQYF
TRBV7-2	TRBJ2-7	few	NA	TGTGCCAGCAGCTTAGAAGGGGCCGACTACGAGCAGTACTTC	CASSLEGADYEQYF
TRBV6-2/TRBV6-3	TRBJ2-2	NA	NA	TGTGCCAGCAGTTACCGGAGGGAGAACACCGGGGAGCTGTTTTTT	CASSYRRENTGELFF
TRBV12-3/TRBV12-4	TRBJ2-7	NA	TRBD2	TGTGCCAGCAGTAGACTAGCGGGAAACCACGAGCAGTACTTC	CASSRLAGNHEQYF
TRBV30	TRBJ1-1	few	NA	TGTGCCTGGAGAGAGGCTTGGAACACTGAAGCTTTCTTT	CAWREAWNTEAFF
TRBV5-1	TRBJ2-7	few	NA	TGCGCCAGCAGCTCGTTGAGCGGGTGGTCCTACGAGCAGTACTTC	CASSSLSGWSYEQYF
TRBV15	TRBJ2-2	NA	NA	TGTGCCACCAGCAGAGGCGTGAGGACACTACTCACCGGGGAGCTGTTTTTT	CATSRGVRTLLTGELFF
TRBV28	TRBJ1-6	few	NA	TGTGCCAGTGGAGTGTTCCTTCAGAATTCACCCCTCCACTTT	CASGVFLQNSPLHF
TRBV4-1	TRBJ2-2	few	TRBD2	TGCGCCAGCAGCCATCGACTAGCGGGTGGTGACGGGGAGCTGTTTTTT	CASSHRLAGGDGELFF
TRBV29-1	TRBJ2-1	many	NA	TGCAGCGTTGCCTCGGACAGTACCTTGGATGAGCAGTTCTTC	CSVASDSTLDEQFF
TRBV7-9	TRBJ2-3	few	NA	TGTGCCAGCAGCGGCCGGGATTCAGATACGCAGTATTTT	CASSGRDSDTQYF
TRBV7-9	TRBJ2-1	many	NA	TGTGCCAGCAGCTTAACGAGCATCGGGTACAATGAGCAGTTCTTC	CASSLTSIGYNEQFF
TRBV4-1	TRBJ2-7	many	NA	TGCGCCAGCAGCCAAGATGAATTTGTCTACGAGCAGTACTTC	CASSQDEFVYEQYF
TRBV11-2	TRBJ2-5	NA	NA	TGTGCCAGCCTGGGGCTTCAAGAGACCCAGTACTTC	CASLGLQETQYF
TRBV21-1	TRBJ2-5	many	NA	TGTGCCAACTTTTGGGACGGCCAAGAGACCCAGTACTTC	CANFWDGQETQYF